The TCR beta chain described here comes from a study of cytomegalovirus exposure and HLA in healthy donors. Donors had nominal health at sampling but likely had unrecorded immune exposures. With regard to this clone: As yet, its antigen is unknown.

Primers: 60 Vbeta forward and 13 Jbeta reverse. Measured with immunoSEQ multiplex PCR; TCRdb has only the in-frame clones, and not every one. The sample consists of 95,000 to 150,000 clones, 78% of them appearing once. Study results and limitations: Data from an earlier analysis indicated that most TCR beta V segments were productive either about 87% or about 30% of the time. A later analysis appeared to link common viral pathogens to several of the most significant clusters. A missense variant in DCLRE1C was later tied to TCR beta V- and J-gene trimming.

The V gene end was trimmed by 0 bases and the J gene end by 5 bases; junction bases not matched to a gene: 5. CDR3 size: 16 residues. The germline CDR1 and CDR2 sequences are LGHNA and YNFKEQ. The chain joins TRBV4-2 to TRBJ2-7, with 12 positions matching TRBD1. The specimen sequenced was PBMCs. The sequence was obtained from a man aged 25 to 45 in good health and CMV-seropositive. The CDR3 DNA is TGTGCCAGCAGCCAAGAAACGGGGACAGGGGGCAACGAGCAGTACTTC. This gives the protein CASSQETGTGGNEQYF.